One T cell receptor beta chain is described in this entry. Its antigen is undetermined. These data are taken from a study of T cell responses to AZD1222 COVID-19 vaccine. The CDR3 is made up of 14 amino acids. The V end was cut by 5 bases, the J end by 7 bases, with 17 bases between. Germline lookup yields CDR1 SNHLY and CDR2 FYNNEI. Some clones are missing from TCRdb's copy, which holds only in-frame ones; the method was immunoSEQ multiplex PCR. The table has some 110,000 clones, approximately 89% seen once. Whole-study findings and limits: Recipients of AZD1222 seropositive at baseline numbered only 5 to 7. Clonal diversity was possibly underestimated; the donors were predominantly white British and more often female.

The sequence came from an adult who received the AZD1222 COVID-19 vaccine. The sample was peripheral blood, taken 28 days after the second AZD1222 dose. The chain has TRBV2 and TRBJ1-1; the D gene is possibly TRBD1 (6 bases). CDR3 loop: CASSTIGGGNEAFF. CDR3 coding DNA: TGTGCCAGCAGTACCATAGGAGGGGGTAATGAAGCTTTCTTT.